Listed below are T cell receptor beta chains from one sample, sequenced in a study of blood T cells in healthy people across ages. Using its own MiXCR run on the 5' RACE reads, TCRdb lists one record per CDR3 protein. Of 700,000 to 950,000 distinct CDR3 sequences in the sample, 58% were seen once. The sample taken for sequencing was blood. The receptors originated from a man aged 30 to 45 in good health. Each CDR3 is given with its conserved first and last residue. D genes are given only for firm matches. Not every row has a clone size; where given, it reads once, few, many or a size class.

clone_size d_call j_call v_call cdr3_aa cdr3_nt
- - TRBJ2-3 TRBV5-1 CASSLDWGDPDTQYF TGCGCCAGCAGCTTGGACTGGGGCGACCCAGATACGCAGTATTTT
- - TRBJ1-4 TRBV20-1 CSANPLTATNEKLFF TGCAGTGCTAATCCCTTGACGGCAACTAATGAAAAACTGTTTTTT
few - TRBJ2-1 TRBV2 CASSSLMTTSGQFF TGTGCCAGCAGTTCTCTTATGACAACCTCAGGGCAGTTCTTC
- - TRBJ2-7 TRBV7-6 CASSLRGVEAHEQYF TGTGCCAGCAGCTTAAGGGGTGTAGAGGCCCACGAGCAGTACTTC
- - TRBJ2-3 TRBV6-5 CASSYLGNTQYF TGTGCCAGCAGTTACTTGGGGAATACGCAGTATTTT
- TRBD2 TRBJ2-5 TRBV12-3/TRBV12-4 CASTLVGLAGAGETQYF TGTGCCAGCACCCTAGTGGGACTAGCGGGAGCTGGAGAGACCCAGTACTTC
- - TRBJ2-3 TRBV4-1 CASSQLRGSDTQYF TGCGCCAGCAGCCAATTGAGGGGTTCAGATACGCAGTATTTT
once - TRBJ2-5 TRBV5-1 CASSWDNGGEQYF TGCGCCAGCAGCTGGGACAATGGCGGTGAGCAGTACTTC
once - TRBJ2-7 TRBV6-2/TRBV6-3 CASSLTVGEQYF TGTGCCAGCAGTTTGACGGTCGGGGAGCAGTACTTC
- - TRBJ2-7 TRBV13 CASSLAANSYEQYF TGTGCCAGCAGCTTAGCAGCGAATTCCTACGAGCAGTACTTC
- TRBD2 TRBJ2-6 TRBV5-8 CASSLMPTSGGSSGANVLTF TGTGCTAGCAGCTTGATGCCCACTAGCGGGGGCAGCTCTGGGGCCAACGTCCTGACTTTC
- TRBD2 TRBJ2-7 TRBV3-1 CASSSRAASGLAPYEQYF TGTGCCAGCAGCTCCCGTGCAGCTAGCGGATTAGCTCCCTACGAGCAGTACTTC
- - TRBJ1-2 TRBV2 CASSESIRADGYTF TGTGCCAGCAGTGAATCGATTCGAGCGGATGGCTACACCTTC
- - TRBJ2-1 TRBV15 CATSRNNEQFF TGTGCCACCAGCAGAAACAATGAGCAGTTCTTC
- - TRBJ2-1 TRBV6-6 CASSLILNNEQFF TGTGCCAGCAGTTTAATCCTAAACAATGAGCAGTTCTTC
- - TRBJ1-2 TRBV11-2 CASSSPGGYGYTF TGTGCTAGCAGCTCGCCTGGGGGCTATGGCTACACCTTC
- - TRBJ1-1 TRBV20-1 CSARPSGINTEAFF TGCAGTGCTAGGCCGTCGGGGATAAACACTGAAGCTTTCTTT
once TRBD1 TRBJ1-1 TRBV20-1 CSATQTQGLGTEAFF TGCAGTGCTACCCAAACACAGGGGTTGGGCACTGAAGCTTTCTTT
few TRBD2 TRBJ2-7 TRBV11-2 CASSRTGTRFYEQYF TGTGCCAGCAGCCGGACCGGGACTAGATTTTACGAGCAGTACTTC